The 26 T cell receptor beta chains in this list originate from one sample, sequenced in a study of T cell responses to AZD1222 COVID-19 vaccine. Some clones are missing from TCRdb's copy, which holds only in-frame ones; the method was immunoSEQ multiplex PCR. The sample includes 150,000 to 200,000 clones, roughly 90% of them seen just once. Here the sequenced sample was peripheral blood, taken on day 0 of AZD1222 vaccination. These receptor sequences come from an adult in good health.

V and J are TRBV19 and TRBJ2-7, with TRBD2 matching over 7 bases. CDR1 and CDR2 (germline): LNHDA, SQIVND (reference sequence). The length of the CDR3 is 14 residues. The ends lost 1 base at V and 2 bases at J; junction bases unmatched: 2. In DNA, the CDR3 is TGTGCCAGTAGTATAGGCGGGAGTCCCTACGAGCAGTACTTC. Residues: CASSIGGSPYEQYF. The variable domain in full, completed from reference TRBV19 and TRBJ2-7, reads DGGITQSPKYLFRKEGQNVTLSCEQNLNHDAMYWYRQDPGQGLRLIYYSQIVNDFQKGDIAEGYSVSREKKESFPLTVTSAQKNPTAFYLCASSIGGSPYEQYFGPGTRLTVT.

This clone was counted once. The V call is TRBV15, the J call TRBJ1-2, with D tentatively TRBD1 (5 bases). CDR3 length: 14 residues. Germline CDR1 LNHNV, CDR2 YYDKDF (reference sequence). V was shortened by 5 bases and J by 2 bases, with 12 bases between the two germline ends. In DNA, the CDR3 is TGTGCCACCAGCCAGGGTTACCTAAACTATGGCTACACCTTC. This codes for CATSQGYLNYGYTF.

The V call is TRBV2, the J call TRBJ2-7, with a possible D match to TRBD2 (6 bases). Germline V CDR1 and CDR2: SNHLY, FYNNEI. V lost 4 bases and J lost 7, with 11 bases in between. The CDR3 extends over 12 amino acids. The CDR3 region has the DNA TGTGCCAGCAGTGGTGACGGGGGTGAGCAGTACTTC. This sequence encodes CASSGDGGEQYF.

The chain links TRBV25-1 to TRBJ2-7; 11 bases fit TRBD1. V gave up 5 bases and J gave up 2 bases; unmatched junction bases: 5. Per the germline V gene, CDR1 is MGHDK and CDR2 is SYGVNS. The CDR3 length is 15 residues. The CDR3 coding sequence is TGTGCCAGCAGTCGGACAGGGGGCTTCACCTACGAGCAGTACTTC. Translating it yields CASSRTGGFTYEQYF.

The chain joins TRBV18 to TRBJ2-6; no firm D call. V dropped 0 bases and J dropped 2 bases, with 2 bases sitting between them. Germline lookup yields CDR1 KGHSH and CDR2 LQKENI. The length of the CDR3 is 14 residues. The CDR3 sequence is CASSPPAGANVLTF. CDR3 nucleotides: TGTGCCAGCTCACCACCGGCTGGGGCCAACGTCCTGACTTTC.

The chain combines TRBV7-2 with TRBJ1-1; D is ambiguous. CDR3 size: 14 residues. Trimming stripped 3 bases from V and 1 base from J, with 9 bases between. The germline CDR1 and CDR2 sequences are SGHTA and FQGNSA. CDR3 protein: CASSFNRANTEAFF. The CDR3 DNA reads TGTGCCAGCAGCTTCAATAGGGCGAACACTGAAGCTTTCTTT.

The V call is TRBV5-8, the J call TRBJ1-2; D ambiguous. Between the trimmed V and J ends, which lost 2 bases and 1 base, there was a span of 12 bases. CDR1 and CDR2 from the germline V gene are SGHTS and YDEGEE. The CDR3 runs 15 residues. Here the CDR3 reads CASSFTGLSNYGYTF. The DNA for the CDR3 is TGTGCCAGCAGCTTCACTGGACTGAGTAACTATGGCTACACCTTC.

The chain is built from TRBV7-9 and TRBJ1-2; D might be TRBD1 (5 bases). The CDR3 consists of 13 residues. Germline V lookup: CDR1 SEHNR, CDR2 FQNEAQ (reference sequence). V shed 3 bases and J shed 4 bases, with 9 bases lying between them. Here the CDR3 reads CASSFGAFYGYTF. The CDR3, as DNA: TGTGCCAGCAGCTTCGGGGCGTTCTATGGCTACACCTTC.

The chain links TRBV18 to TRBJ2-1; no definite D call. Germline CDR1 reads KGHSH; CDR2 reads LQKENI. Deletions cut 0 bases from V and 8 bases from J, with 8 bases between. This CDR3 comprises 13 residues. CDR3 sequence (DNA): TGTGCCAGCTCACCACCTCTGGCGGATGAGCAGTTCTTC. Translated: CASSPPLADEQFF.

The chain uses TRBV4-1 and TRBJ1-2; tentative D call: TRBD1 (5 bases). Germline V lookup: CDR1 MGHRA, CDR2 YSYEKL. The CDR3 covers 15 residues. V was cut by 1 base and J by 6 bases, with 15 bases left in between. The CDR3 coding sequence is TGCGCCAGCAGCCAAGCCCGAGGGAGAGGGGATGGCTACACCTTC. Its protein product is CASSQARGRGDGYTF.

This chain connects TRBV7-3 to TRBJ2-5; the D gene is possibly TRBD2 (5 bases). The germline CDR1 and CDR2 sequences are SGHTA and FQGTGA. V was shortened by 5 bases and J by 5 bases, with 12 bases between the two germline ends. The CDR3 spans 13 residues. The CDR3 reads CASSLRTGETQYF. CDR3 DNA: TGTGCCAGCAGCCTCCGGACGGGGGAGACCCAGTACTTC.

The chain uses TRBV30 and TRBJ2-7, with 9 bases matching TRBD1. CDR3 size: 14 residues. Trimming at V came to 2 bases and at J to 1 base, leaving 3 bases not matched to a gene. Germline V CDR1 and CDR2: GTSNPN, SVGIG (reference sequence). CDR3 DNA sequence: TGTGCCTGGAGTAGGGGACAGGGATCCTACGAGCAGTACTTC. Translation: CAWSRGQGSYEQYF.

V gene TRBV2 combines with J gene TRBJ1-1; no clear D. The CDR3 spans 11 residues. The V gene's germline CDR1 is SNHLY and CDR2 FYNNEI. V lost 1 base and J lost 6, with 3 bases in between. The CDR3 sequence is CASSEVAEAFF. The CDR3 nucleotides are TGTGCCAGCAGTGAAGTGGCTGAAGCTTTCTTT.

This clone was recorded only once. The rearrangement joins TRBV23-1 to TRBJ1-2; weak D call: TRBD1 (5 bases). TRBV23-1 is flagged as an ORF with uncertain function. The CDR3 has 11 amino acids. V shed 2 bases and J shed 7 bases, with 5 bases lying between them. The CDR3 is CASSQGGGYTF. DNA of the CDR3: TGCGCCAGCAGTCAAGGGGGTGGCTACACCTTC.

The chain recombines TRBV11-2 with TRBJ2-7; D is ambiguous. The V gene lost 2 bases and the J gene lost 3 bases, with 8 bases spanning the gap. The CDR3 loop spans 13 amino acids. Germline V CDR1 and CDR2: SGHAT, FQNNGV. The CDR3 nucleotides are TGTGCCAGCAGCTTATCTGACGGCTACGAGCAGTACTTC. It translates to CASSLSDGYEQYF.

The J gene is TRBJ2-5, the V gene TRBV7-9; TRBD1 or TRBD2 may be the D gene (5 bases each). CDR3 length: 16 amino acids. Germline assignment: CDR1 SEHNR and CDR2 FQNEAQ (reference sequence). The V gene lost 0 bases and the J gene lost 0 bases, with 11 bases spanning the gap. The CDR3 reads CASSLALGTYQETQYF. CDR3 DNA sequence: TGTGCCAGCAGCTTAGCCCTAGGGACCTACCAAGAGACCCAGTACTTC. Full variable domain (outside the CDR3, taken from reference TRBV7-9 and TRBJ2-5): DTGVSQNPRHKITKRGQNVTFRCDPISEHNRLYWYRQTLGQGPEFLTYFQNEAQLEKSRLLSDRFSAERPKGSFSTLEIQRTEQGDSAMYLCASSLALGTYQETQYFGPGTRLLVL.

The CDR3 nucleotides are TGCGCCAGCAGCCAAGTTGACCTGGGCCAGCCCCAGCATTTT. Amino acid sequence: CASSQVDLGQPQHF. The gene calls are TRBV4-1 and TRBJ1-5; D uncertain. There are 14 residues in the CDR3. Trimming shortened V by 1 base and J by 7 bases, and 11 bases separated the two germline ends. Germline-derived CDR1 and CDR2 are MGHRA and YSYEKL.

This sequence joins TRBV5-6 and TRBJ2-7; D not resolved. V lost 0 bases and J lost 7, with 14 bases in between. Germline-derived CDR1 and CDR2 are SGHDT and YYEEEE. There are 14 residues in the CDR3. The CDR3 nucleotides read TGTGCCAGCAGCTTGGCTGGGCCCATAGAAGAGCAGTACTTC. Its translation: CASSLAGPIEEQYF.

The chain is built from TRBV3-1 (or the pseudogene TRBV3-2) and TRBJ1-4; D might be TRBD1 (5 bases). Trimming stripped 2 bases from V and 9 bases from J, with 19 bases between. The CDR3 consists of 16 residues. CDR1 and CDR2 (germline): LGHDT, YNNKEL (reference sequence). The DNA of the CDR3 is TGTGCCAGCAGCCAATTCTCCGGGACCGGTATGAAAAAACTGTTTTTT. Translation: CASSQFSGTGMKKLFF.

This clone has just one count. The chain couples TRBV9 to TRBJ1-2; no clear D. V lost 1 base to trimming and J lost 4 bases, with 14 bases between them. Germline loops: CDR1 SGDLS, CDR2 YYNGEE. The CDR3 consists of 15 residues. CDR3 in amino acids: CASSVNRGRGYGYTF. The DNA of the CDR3 is TGTGCCAGCAGCGTAAATCGCGGGAGAGGCTATGGCTACACCTTC.

This clone was seen a handful of times. V is TRBV18 and J is TRBJ2-7, with TRBD1 matching over 7 bases. The CDR3 totals 16 residues. In germline, CDR1 is KGHSH, CDR2 LQKENI. Trimming cost V 3 bases and J 8 bases; bases outside gene matches: 16. The CDR3 nucleotides are TGTGCCAGCTCACCGGCCAGGGCGACAGGGCCTACGAAGCAGTACTTC. Translated: CASSPARATGPTKQYF.

The chain couples TRBV4-3 to TRBJ1-5; perhaps TRBD1 as D (5 bases). V was trimmed by 0 bases and J by 3 bases, leaving 6 bases between them. The germline V gene encodes CDR1 LGHNA and CDR2 YSLEER. The CDR3 is 14 residues long. The CDR3 spells CASSQDRANQPQHF. In nucleotides, the CDR3 is TGCGCCAGCAGCCAAGACAGGGCCAATCAGCCCCAGCATTTT.

The chain carries TRBV30 and TRBJ1-4; unclear D gene. V was pared by 8 bases and J by 7 bases, with 14 bases between. This CDR3 comprises 12 residues. Germline V gene lookup returns CDR1 GTSNPN and CDR2 SVGIG (reference sequence). The CDR3 DNA is TGTGCCGGATCCAATGCGGGTGAAAAACTGTTTTTT. It codes for CAGSNAGEKLFF.

The chain recombines TRBV18 with TRBJ2-2, with 13 bases aligning to TRBD2. Germline CDR1 and CDR2: KGHSH and LQKENI. The CDR3 length is 17 residues. Trimming took 6 bases from V and 6 from J; bases not matched to a gene: 10. The CDR3 DNA follows: TGTGCCAGCTCCCCAGGAGGAGGACTAGCGGGGGCCGGGGAGCTGTTTTTT. Its translation is CASSPGGGLAGAGELFF.

The chain recombines TRBV7-3 with TRBJ2-1; 11 bases are a match to TRBD2. Germline CDR1 SGHTA, CDR2 FQGTGA. Losses at the gene ends were 2 bases for V and 0 bases for J; bases not matched to a gene: 18. The CDR3 is 22 residues long. As DNA, the CDR3 is TGTGCCAGCAGCTTACTCCAGTCCTTTAGCGGGAGGGCCCAGAGCTCCTACAATGAGCAGTTCTTC. Its protein is CASSLLQSFSGRAQSSYNEQFF.

The rearrangement links TRBV30 to TRBJ2-3; TRBD2 matches at 10 bases. From germline, CDR1 is GTSNPN and CDR2 SVGIG (reference sequence). This CDR3 contains 17 residues. Trimming took 0 bases from V and 11 from J; bases not matched to a gene: 17. CDR3 sequence: CAWSVGAGSGGSRKQYF. The CDR3 DNA sequence: TGTGCCTGGAGTGTAGGGGCTGGTAGCGGGGGGTCACGGAAGCAGTATTTT.